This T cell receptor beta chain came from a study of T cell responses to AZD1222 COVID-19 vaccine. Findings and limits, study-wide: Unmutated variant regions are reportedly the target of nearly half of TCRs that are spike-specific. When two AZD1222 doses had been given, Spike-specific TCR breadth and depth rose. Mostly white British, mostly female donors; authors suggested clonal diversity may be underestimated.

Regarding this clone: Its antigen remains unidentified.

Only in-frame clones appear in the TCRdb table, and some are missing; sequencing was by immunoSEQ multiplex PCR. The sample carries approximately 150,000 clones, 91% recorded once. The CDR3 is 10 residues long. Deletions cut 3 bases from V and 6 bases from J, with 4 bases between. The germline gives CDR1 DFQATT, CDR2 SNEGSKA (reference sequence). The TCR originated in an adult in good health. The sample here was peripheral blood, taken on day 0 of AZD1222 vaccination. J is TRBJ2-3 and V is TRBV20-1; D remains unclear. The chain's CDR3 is CSASSDTQYF. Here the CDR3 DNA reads TGCAGTGCTAGCTCTGATACGCAGTATTTT.